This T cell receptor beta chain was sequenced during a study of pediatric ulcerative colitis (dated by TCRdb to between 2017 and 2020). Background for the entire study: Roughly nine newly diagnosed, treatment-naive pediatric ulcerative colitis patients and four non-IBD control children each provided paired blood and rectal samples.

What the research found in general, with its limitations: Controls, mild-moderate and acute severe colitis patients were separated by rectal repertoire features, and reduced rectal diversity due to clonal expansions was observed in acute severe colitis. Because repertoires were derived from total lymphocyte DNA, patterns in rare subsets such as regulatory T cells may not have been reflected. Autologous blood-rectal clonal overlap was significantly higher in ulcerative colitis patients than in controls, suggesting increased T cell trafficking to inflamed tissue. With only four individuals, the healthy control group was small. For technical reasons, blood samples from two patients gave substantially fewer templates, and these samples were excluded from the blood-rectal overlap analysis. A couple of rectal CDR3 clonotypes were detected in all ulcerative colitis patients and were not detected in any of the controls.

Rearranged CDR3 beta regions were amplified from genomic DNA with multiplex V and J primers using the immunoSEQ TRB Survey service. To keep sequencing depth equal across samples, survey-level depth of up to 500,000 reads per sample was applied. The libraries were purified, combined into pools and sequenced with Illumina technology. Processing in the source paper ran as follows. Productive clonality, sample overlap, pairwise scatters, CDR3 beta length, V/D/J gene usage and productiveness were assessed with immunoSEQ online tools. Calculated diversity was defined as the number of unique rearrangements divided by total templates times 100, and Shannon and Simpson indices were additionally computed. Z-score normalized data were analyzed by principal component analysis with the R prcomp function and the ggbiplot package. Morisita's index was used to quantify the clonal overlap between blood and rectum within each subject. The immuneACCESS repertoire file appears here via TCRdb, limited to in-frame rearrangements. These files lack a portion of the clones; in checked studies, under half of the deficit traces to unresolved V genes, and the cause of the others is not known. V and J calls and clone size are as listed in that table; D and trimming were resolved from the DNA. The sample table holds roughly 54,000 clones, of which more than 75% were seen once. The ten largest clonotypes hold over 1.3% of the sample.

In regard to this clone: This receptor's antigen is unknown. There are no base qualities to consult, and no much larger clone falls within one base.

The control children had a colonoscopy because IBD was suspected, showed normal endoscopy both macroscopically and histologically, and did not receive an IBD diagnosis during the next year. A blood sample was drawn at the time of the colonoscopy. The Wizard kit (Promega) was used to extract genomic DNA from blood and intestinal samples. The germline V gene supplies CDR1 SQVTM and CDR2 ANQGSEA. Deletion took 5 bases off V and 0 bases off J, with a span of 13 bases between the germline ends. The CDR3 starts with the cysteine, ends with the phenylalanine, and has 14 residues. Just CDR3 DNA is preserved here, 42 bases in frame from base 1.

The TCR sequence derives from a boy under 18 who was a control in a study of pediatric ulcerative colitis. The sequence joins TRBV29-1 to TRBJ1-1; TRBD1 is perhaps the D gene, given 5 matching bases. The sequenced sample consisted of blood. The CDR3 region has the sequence CSVRRQIMNTEAFF. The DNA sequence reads TGCAGCGTTCGTCGACAGATAATGAACACTGAAGCTTTCTTT.